One sample yielded the 13 T cell receptor beta chains listed below, sequenced in a study of cytomegalovirus exposure and HLA in healthy donors. Primers: 60 Vbeta forward and 13 Jbeta reverse. The assay was immunoSEQ multiplex PCR, and TCRdb's table has in-frame clones only and misses some. The sample comprises roughly 160,000 clones, roughly 82% of which are singletons, and about 10% rests with the top ten. Sequencing was carried out using PBMCs. These receptors all stem from a man in his forties or fifties in good health and CMV-seropositive.

This clone was counted only a few times. Other DNA sequences in this sample translate to the same CDR3. The rearrangement uses TRBV29-1 and TRBJ2-7; 7 nucleotides align to TRBD1. CDR3 size: 14 residues. In germline, CDR1 is SQVTM, CDR2 ANQGSEA. Unmatched junction bases numbered 11, after V lost 7 bases and J lost 2 bases. The DNA of the CDR3 is TGCAGCGCCATCACCGGGACAGCGGCCTACGAGCAGTACTTC. Translating gives CSAITGTAAYEQYF.

This chain connects TRBV4-3 to TRBJ2-1; tentatively, D is TRBD2 (6 bases). Germline CDR1 is LGHNA and CDR2 is YSLEER. The V end was cut by 1 base, the J end by 8 bases, with 15 bases between. This CDR3 contains 15 residues. DNA of the CDR3: TGCGCCAGCAGCCAAGCAACGGGGGAGACCCATGAGCAGTTCTTC. As protein: CASSQATGETHEQFF.

This clone occurred a few times. The rearrangement joins TRBV6-6 to TRBJ2-1; 8 nucleotides match TRBD1. CDR3 size: 14 residues. Per the germline V gene, CDR1 is MNHNY and CDR2 is SVGAGI (reference sequence). V shed 6 bases and J 7 bases; nucleotides not matched to a gene: 8. The CDR3 DNA is TGTGCCAGCAGCCCCATACAGGGGGGAAATGAGCAGTTCTTC. As protein: CASSPIQGGNEQFF.

The chain combines TRBV5-4 with TRBJ2-3, with 9 bases aligning to TRBD2. CDR1 is SGHNT, CDR2 YYREEE, per germline (reference sequence). The CDR3 covers 16 residues. J lost 2 bases, V lost 2 bases, and 6 bases had no gene match. In DNA, the CDR3 is TGTGCCAGCAGCTTTCTTGCGGGAGGGGTCACAGATACGCAGTATTTT. Residues: CASSFLAGGVTDTQYF. The full variable domain, in which reference TRBV5-4 and TRBJ2-3 provide the parts outside the CDR3, is ETGVTQSPTHLIKTRGQQVTLRCSSQSGHNTVSWYQQALGQGPQFIFQYYREEENGRGNFPPRFSGLQFPNYSSELNVNALELDDSALYLCASSFLAGGVTDTQYFGPGTRLTVL.

This clone came up once. The CDR3 here is CASSLVIQGLETQYF. CDR3 DNA sequence: TGTGCCAGCAGCCTAGTGATACAGGGGCTGGAGACCCAGTACTTC. The chain is built from TRBV6-1 and TRBJ2-5; TRBD1 aligns across 7 bases. Per germline, CDR1 MNHNS and CDR2 SASEGT. This CDR3 is 15 amino acids long. With V trimmed by 6 bases and J by 5 bases, 12 bases remained unmatched.

This chain uses TRBV28 with TRBJ2-2; D call uncertain. Trimming removed 6 bases at V and 4 bases at J, with 12 bases between. CDR1 and CDR2 (germline): MDHEN, SYDVKM. The CDR3 is 14 amino acids. CDR3 residues: CASSPSLFTGELFF. The CDR3 DNA is TGTGCCAGCAGCCCTTCTTTATTCACCGGGGAGCTGTTTTTT.

The chain recombines TRBV5-1 with TRBJ1-2, with 8 bases lining up with TRBD1. Germline CDR1 SGHRS, CDR2 YFSETQ. V shed 0 bases and J 4 bases; nucleotides not matched to a gene: 5. The CDR3 contains 15 residues. CDR3 coding DNA: TGCGCCAGCAGCTTGGGAGACAGGGGAACCTATGGCTACACCTTC. Encoded protein: CASSLGDRGTYGYTF.

The V call is TRBV28, the J call TRBJ1-3; D unclear. V lost 8 bases and J 2 bases, leaving 10 bases between the germline ends. The CDR3 is 13 amino acids. From germline, CDR1 is MDHEN and CDR2 SYDVKM. The CDR3 DNA reads TGTGCCAGCCTCCTTTCCCCTGGAAACACCATATATTTT. As protein: CASLLSPGNTIYF.

In this sample, this clone turned up a few times. The chain has TRBV6-1 and TRBJ2-2, with D perhaps matching TRBD2 (6 bases). The CDR3 consists of 15 residues. Trimming shortened V by 6 bases and J by 3 bases, and 14 bases separated the two germline ends. The germline V gene encodes CDR1 MNHNS and CDR2 SASEGT. The CDR3 sequence: CASSSAGADTGELFF. Here the CDR3 DNA reads TGTGCCAGCAGCTCAGCGGGCGCTGACACCGGGGAGCTGTTTTTT.

This chain links TRBV6-1 with TRBJ1-1; D gene ambiguous. The CDR3 runs 14 residues. CDR1 is MNHNS and CDR2 is SASEGT in the germline V gene. V was trimmed by 6 bases and J by 1 base, leaving 12 bases between them. The CDR3 is CASSDLEGNTEAFF. CDR3 nucleotide sequence: TGTGCCAGCAGCGACCTGGAGGGGAACACTGAAGCTTTCTTT.

The chain uses TRBV7-9 and TRBJ2-7, with D perhaps TRBD1 (6 bases). With 2 bases removed from V and 2 bases from J, the gap between germline ends came to 10 bases. Germline CDR1 and CDR2: SEHNR and FQNEAQ (reference sequence). The CDR3 has 14 residues. The CDR3 DNA is TGTGCCAGCAGCTTATCCACAGGGCCCTACGAGCAGTACTTC. The encoded protein is CASSLSTGPYEQYF.

The chain carries TRBV28 and TRBJ1-2, with D maybe TRBD1 (5 bases). The V gene's germline CDR1 is MDHEN and CDR2 SYDVKM. The CDR3 extends over 15 amino acids. Trimming shortened V by 7 bases and J by 8 bases, and 23 bases separated the two germline ends. The CDR3 region has the DNA TGTGCCAGCACCGACACGGCTAGGGCAGGGAAGGGCTACACCTTC. Translation: CASTDTARAGKGYTF.

The chain employs TRBV6-1 and TRBJ1-1, with 11 nucleotides matching TRBD1. The CDR3 is 13 residues long. J gave up 5 bases and V 8 bases, and 4 bases lay outside the gene matches. Germline CDR1 and CDR2: MNHNS and SASEGT. The CDR3 loop reads CASGQGAATEAFF. CDR3 nucleotide sequence: TGTGCCAGCGGACAGGGGGCAGCGACTGAAGCTTTCTTT.